This T cell receptor beta chain was captured in a study of blood T cell repertoires in COVID-19. In the study overall: In each case, the material was cDNA or gDNA derived from T cells, B-cell-depleted T cells, or PBMCs.

Authors' data handling: Amplification with reference gene primers provided the estimates of nucleated cell counts. The assay was immunoSEQ multiplex PCR, and TCRdb's table has in-frame clones only and misses some. The DNA was the basis for D and trimming; V, J and clone size are from that table. The sample contains about 150,000 clones, 76% of which appear only once. Looked up from germline, CDR1 is LGHNA and CDR2 is YSLEER. Trimming removed 0 bases from V and 5 bases from J; junction bases left unmatched: 9. The CDR3 runs to 17 residues. This clonotype was sampled from a woman older than 75 with acute or convalescent COVID-19. The J gene is TRBJ2-2, the V gene TRBV4-3; 7 nucleotides agree with TRBD2. Sequences were obtained from peripheral blood. Here the CDR3 reads CASSQDLGLVVTGELFF. The CDR3 DNA sequence: TGCGCCAGCAGCCAAGATCTAGGACTAGTAGTTACCGGGGAGCTGTTTTTT.